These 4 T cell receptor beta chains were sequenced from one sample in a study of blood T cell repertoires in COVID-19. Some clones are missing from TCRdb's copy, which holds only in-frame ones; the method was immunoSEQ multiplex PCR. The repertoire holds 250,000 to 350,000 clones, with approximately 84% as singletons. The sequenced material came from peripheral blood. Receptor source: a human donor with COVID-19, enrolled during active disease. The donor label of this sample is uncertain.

DNA of the CDR3: TGTGCCAGCAGTTACACGTCTTGGGGCCTACGGAGCTACACCTTC. Amino acids: CASSYTSWGLRSYTF. V and J are TRBV6-5 and TRBJ1-2, with a weak D call TRBD1 (5 bases). CDR3 length: 15 residues. The V end lost 2 bases, the J end lost 9 bases, and 19 bases lay between the germline ends. Germline V gene lookup returns CDR1 MNHEY and CDR2 SVGAGI.

CDR3 DNA sequence: TGTGCCAGCTCACAAGTACTAGCGGGAGGCGCGTACGATGAGCAGTTCTTC. Protein: CASSQVLAGGAYDEQFF. The chain links TRBV18 to TRBJ2-1, with 12 bases fitting TRBD2. The CDR3 loop spans 17 amino acids. CDR1 and CDR2 (germline): KGHSH, LQKENI. With 4 bases clipped from V and 8 bases from J, the junction kept 12 bases outside the gene matches.

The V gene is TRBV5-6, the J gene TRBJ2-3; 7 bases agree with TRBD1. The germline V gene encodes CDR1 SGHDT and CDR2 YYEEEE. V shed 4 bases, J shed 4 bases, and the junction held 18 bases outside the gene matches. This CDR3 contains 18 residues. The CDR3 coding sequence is TGTGCCAGCAGCCTACAGGGGAGAACCCTGGGAGCAGCAGATACGCAGTATTTT. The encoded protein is CASSLQGRTLGAADTQYF. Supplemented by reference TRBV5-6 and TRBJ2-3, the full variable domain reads DAGVTQSPTHLIKTRGQQVTLRCSPKSGHDTVSWYQQALGQGPQFIFQYYEEEERQRGNFPDRFSGHQFPNYSSELNVNALLLGDSALYLCASSLQGRTLGAADTQYFGPGTRLTVL.

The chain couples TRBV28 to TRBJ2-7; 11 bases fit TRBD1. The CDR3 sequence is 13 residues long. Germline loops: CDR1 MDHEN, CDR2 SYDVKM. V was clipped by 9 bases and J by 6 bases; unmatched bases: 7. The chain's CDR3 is CASIGQGAGEQYF. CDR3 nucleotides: TGTGCCAGTATCGGACAGGGGGCTGGCGAGCAGTACTTC. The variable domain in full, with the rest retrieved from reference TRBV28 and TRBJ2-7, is DVKVTQSSRYLVKRTGEKVFLECVQDMDHENMFWYRQDPGLGLRLIYFSYDVKMKEKGDIPEGYSVSREKKERFSLILESASTNQTSMYLCASIGQGAGEQYFGPGTRLTVT.